The rows below give T cell receptor beta chains drawn from one sample of a study of T cell responses to AZD1222 COVID-19 vaccine. Clones were read by immunoSEQ multiplex PCR, and TCRdb kept only the in-frame ones, dropping some. Counted here are roughly 150,000 clones, about 90% occurring once; the ten biggest clones make up more than 3.5%. Source: peripheral blood, taken on day 0 of AZD1222 vaccination. The source is an adult in good health. Both conserved end residues are part of each CDR3. Fields, in order: CDR3 protein, CDR3 DNA, clone size, CDR3 length, D gene, J gene, V gene. The D gene is left open where the match is weak. Clone size is stated in some rows and not others, as once, few, many or a class when expanded.

CASSPQVGGQGLYQPQHF,TGTGCCAGCAGTCCGCAAGTCGGTGGGCAGGGACTTTATCAGCCCCAGCATTTT,.,18,.,TRBJ1-5,TRBV6-6
CASSLWQGGNTEAFF,TGTGCCAGCAGCTTATGGCAGGGGGGGAACACTGAAGCTTTCTTT,.,15,TRBD1,TRBJ1-1,TRBV7-2
CASSSGLAGVFNEQFF,TGTGCCAGCAGCTCCGGACTAGCGGGGGTATTCAATGAGCAGTTCTTC,.,16,TRBD2,TRBJ2-1,TRBV11-2
CASSYRDAYNEQFF,TGTGCCAGCAGCTACCGGGACGCCTACAATGAGCAGTTCTTC,.,14,.,TRBJ2-1,TRBV11-2
CATSSIAGANEQFF,TGTGCCACAAGCTCCATAGCGGGGGCCAATGAGCAGTTCTTC,once,14,TRBD2,TRBJ2-1,TRBV19
CASSLVTGRFNEQFF,TGTGCCAGCAGCTTAGTCACAGGGCGCTTCAATGAGCAGTTCTTC,.,15,.,TRBJ2-1,TRBV11-3
CASSNLFRDLFSYEQYF,TGTGCCAGCAGCAACTTATTCCGGGACCTTTTCTCCTACGAGCAGTACTTC,.,17,.,TRBJ2-7,TRBV21-1
CASSLRGGRAGETQYF,TGTGCCAGCAGTTTAAGGGGCGGGAGGGCCGGTGAGACCCAGTACTTC,.,16,TRBD2,TRBJ2-5,TRBV28
CASSTRTSGLYNEQFF,TGTGCCAGTAGTACCCGGACTAGCGGGCTATACAATGAGCAGTTCTTC,.,16,TRBD2,TRBJ2-1,TRBV19
CASSEETGGPDEQFF,TGTGCCAGCAGTGAAGAAACGGGAGGGCCCGATGAGCAGTTCTTC,.,15,TRBD2,TRBJ2-1,TRBV6-4
CASSDQGVSYGYTF,TGTGCCAGCAGTGACCAGGGAGTTTCCTATGGCTACACCTTC,.,14,.,TRBJ1-2,TRBV6-1
CASSPLFSSGISTDTQYF,TGTGCCAGCTCACCGCTCTTCAGCAGCGGCATTAGCACAGATACGCAGTATTTT,.,18,.,TRBJ2-3,TRBV18
CASTLRGGETQYF,TGTGCCAGCACCTTGCGGGGCGGGGAGACCCAGTACTTC,.,13,.,TRBJ2-5,TRBV5-4
CASSLGGPSRGYTF,TGTGCCAGCAGCTTGGGGGGCCCTTCCCGGGGCTACACCTTC,once,14,.,TRBJ1-2,TRBV5-8
CASTFYRRTGGNEKLFF,TGTGCCAGCACCTTCTACCGACGGACAGGGGGTAATGAAAAACTGTTTTTT,.,17,TRBD1,TRBJ1-4,TRBV5-8
CATSDRGFEAFF,TGTGCCACTTCGGACAGGGGGTTTGAAGCTTTCTTT,.,12,TRBD1,TRBJ1-1,TRBV24-1
CASTLAGGRDTQYF,TGTGCCAGCACTCTAGCGGGAGGGAGAGATACGCAGTATTTT,.,14,TRBD2,TRBJ2-3,TRBV5-4
CSANPRVGGEQFF,TGCAGCGCCAACCCCAGGGTAGGGGGTGAGCAGTTCTTC,.,13,.,TRBJ2-1,TRBV29-1
CASSLGGLNEQFF,TGCGCCAGCAGCTTGGGGGGACTCAATGAGCAGTTCTTC,.,13,.,TRBJ2-1,TRBV5-1
CASSLGTGGSEQYF,TGTGCCAGCAGCTTGGGGACAGGGGGCTCCGAGCAGTACTTC,.,14,TRBD1,TRBJ2-7,TRBV7-6
CASSALDEQFF,TGTGCCAGCAGCGCCCTGGATGAGCAGTTCTTC,.,11,.,TRBJ2-1,TRBV9
CASSLGTSIPGELFF,TGTGCCAGCAGCTTAGGAACTAGTATACCCGGGGAGCTGTTTTTT,once,15,.,TRBJ2-2,TRBV7-9
CATSRDSARTGPYNEQFF,TGTGCCACCAGCAGAGATTCGGCTAGAACAGGCCCCTACAATGAGCAGTTCTTC,.,18,.,TRBJ2-1,TRBV15
CASSPVGRGVNTGELFF,TGTGCCAGCAGCCCGGTAGGGAGGGGCGTAAACACCGGGGAGCTGTTTTTT,.,17,TRBD2,TRBJ2-2,TRBV5-6
CASSPEGYGYTF,TGTGCCAGCAGCCCAGAGGGGTATGGCTACACCTTC,.,12,.,TRBJ1-2,TRBV9
CASSSSVTRHSPLHF,TGTGCCAGCAGCTCTAGCGTAACTCGCCATTCACCCCTCCACTTT,.,15,.,TRBJ1-6,TRBV13
CASSPPPSSSYNEQFF,TGTGCCAGCTCGCCCCCTCCGAGTAGCTCCTACAATGAGCAGTTCTTC,.,16,.,TRBJ2-1,TRBV18
CASSEVTANTGELFF,TGTGCCAGCTCAGAAGTGACAGCGAACACCGGGGAGCTGTTTTTT,once,15,.,TRBJ2-2,TRBV18
CAWSPNRVLRNTIYF,TGTGCCTGGAGTCCTAACAGGGTCTTGAGAAACACCATATATTTT,.,15,.,TRBJ1-3,TRBV30
CASSEMRGGGNQPQHF,TGTGCCAGCAGTGAAATGAGGGGCGGAGGCAATCAGCCCCAGCATTTT,.,16,.,TRBJ1-5,TRBV2
CASSEESDAVGGFQYF,TGTGCCAGCAGCGAAGAGTCCGACGCCGTCGGGGGGTTTCAGTACTTC,.,16,TRBD2,TRBJ2-4,TRBV3-1/TRBV3-2
CASTSEQETQYF,TGTGCCAGTACGTCGGAGCAAGAGACCCAGTACTTC,.,12,.,TRBJ2-5,TRBV19
CASSYSNSRGEETQYF,TGTGCCAGCAGTTACTCGAACAGTCGGGGCGAAGAGACCCAGTACTTC,few,16,.,TRBJ2-5,TRBV6-6
CASSLLGLVFEQYF,TGTGCCAGCAGCTTATTGGGACTAGTTTTCGAGCAGTACTTC,.,14,TRBD2,TRBJ2-7,TRBV7-2
CASSPEGDYGYTF,TGTGCCAGTAGTCCAGAGGGGGACTATGGCTACACCTTC,once,13,.,TRBJ1-2,TRBV19
CASSSGGRYTDTQYF,TGTGCCAGCAGCTCCGGCGGGAGGTATACAGATACGCAGTATTTT,.,15,TRBD2,TRBJ2-3,TRBV11-3
CASSLNGLWNIQYF,TGTGCCAGCAGCTTGAATGGACTTTGGAACATTCAGTACTTC,.,14,.,TRBJ2-4,TRBV5-4